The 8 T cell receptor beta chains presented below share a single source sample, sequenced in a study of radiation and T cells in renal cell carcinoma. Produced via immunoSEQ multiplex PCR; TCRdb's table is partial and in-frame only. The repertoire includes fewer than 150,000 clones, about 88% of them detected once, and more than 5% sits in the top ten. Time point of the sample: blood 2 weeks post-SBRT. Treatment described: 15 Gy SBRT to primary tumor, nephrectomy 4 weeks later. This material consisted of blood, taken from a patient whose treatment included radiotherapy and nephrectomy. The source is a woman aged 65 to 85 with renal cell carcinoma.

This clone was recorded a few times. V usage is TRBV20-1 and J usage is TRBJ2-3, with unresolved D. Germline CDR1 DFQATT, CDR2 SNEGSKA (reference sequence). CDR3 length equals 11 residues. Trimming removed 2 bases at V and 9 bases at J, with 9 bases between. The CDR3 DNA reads TGCAGTGCTAGATGGCTGGGGACGCAGTATTTT. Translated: CSARWLGTQYF.

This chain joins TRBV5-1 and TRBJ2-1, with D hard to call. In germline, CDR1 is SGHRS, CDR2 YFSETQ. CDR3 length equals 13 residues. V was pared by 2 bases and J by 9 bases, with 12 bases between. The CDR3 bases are TGCGCCAGCAGCTTCAAAATCCGAACTGAGCAGTTCTTC. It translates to CASSFKIRTEQFF.

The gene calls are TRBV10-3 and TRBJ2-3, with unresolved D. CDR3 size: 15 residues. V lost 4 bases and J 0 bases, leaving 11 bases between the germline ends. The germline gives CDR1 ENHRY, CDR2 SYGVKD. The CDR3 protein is CAISANPTSTDTQYF. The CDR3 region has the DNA TGTGCCATCAGTGCTAACCCCACTAGCACAGATACGCAGTATTTT.

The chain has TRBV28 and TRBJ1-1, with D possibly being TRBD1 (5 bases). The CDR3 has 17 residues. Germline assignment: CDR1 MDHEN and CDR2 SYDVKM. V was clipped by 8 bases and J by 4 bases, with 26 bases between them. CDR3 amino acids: CASGLTAGGIGGTEAFF. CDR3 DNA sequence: TGTGCCAGCGGTCTGACCGCGGGGGGGATTGGAGGCACTGAAGCTTTCTTT. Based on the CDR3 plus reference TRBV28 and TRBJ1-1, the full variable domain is DVKVTQSSRYLVKRTGEKVFLECVQDMDHENMFWYRQDPGLGLRLIYFSYDVKMKEKGDIPEGYSVSREKKERFSLILESASTNQTSMYLCASGLTAGGIGGTEAFFGQGTRLTVV.

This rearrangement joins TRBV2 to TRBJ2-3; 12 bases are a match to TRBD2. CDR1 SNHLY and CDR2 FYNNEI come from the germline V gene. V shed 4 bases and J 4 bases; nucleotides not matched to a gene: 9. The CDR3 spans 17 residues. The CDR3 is CASSVPSGGAGADTQYF. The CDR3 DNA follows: TGTGCCAGCAGTGTACCTAGCGGGGGGGCCGGCGCAGATACGCAGTATTTT.

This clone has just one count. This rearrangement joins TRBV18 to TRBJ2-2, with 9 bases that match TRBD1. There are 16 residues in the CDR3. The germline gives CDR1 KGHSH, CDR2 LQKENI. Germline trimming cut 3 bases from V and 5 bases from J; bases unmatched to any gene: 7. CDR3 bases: TGTGCCAGCTCACCTTCCGGGACAGGGATAACCGGGGAGCTGTTTTTT. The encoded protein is CASSPSGTGITGELFF. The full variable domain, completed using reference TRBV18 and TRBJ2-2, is NAGVMQNPRHLVRRRGQEARLRCSPMKGHSHVYWYRQLPEEGLKFMVYLQKENIIDESGMPKERFSAEFPKEGPSILRIQQVVRGDSAAYFCASSPSGTGITGELFFGEGSRLTVL.

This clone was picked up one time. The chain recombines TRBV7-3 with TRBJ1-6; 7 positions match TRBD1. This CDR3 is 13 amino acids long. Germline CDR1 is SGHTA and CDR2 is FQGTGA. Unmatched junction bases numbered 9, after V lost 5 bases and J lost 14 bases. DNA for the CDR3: TGTGCCAGCAGCCGTGACAGGGCTGAGGCCCTCCACTTT. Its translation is CASSRDRAEALHF.

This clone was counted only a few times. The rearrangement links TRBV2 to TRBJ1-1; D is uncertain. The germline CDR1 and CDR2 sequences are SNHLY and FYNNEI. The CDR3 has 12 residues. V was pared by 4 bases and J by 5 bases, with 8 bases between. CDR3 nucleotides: TGTGCCAGCAGTGTTGAGGGTACTGAAGCTTTCTTT. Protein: CASSVEGTEAFF.